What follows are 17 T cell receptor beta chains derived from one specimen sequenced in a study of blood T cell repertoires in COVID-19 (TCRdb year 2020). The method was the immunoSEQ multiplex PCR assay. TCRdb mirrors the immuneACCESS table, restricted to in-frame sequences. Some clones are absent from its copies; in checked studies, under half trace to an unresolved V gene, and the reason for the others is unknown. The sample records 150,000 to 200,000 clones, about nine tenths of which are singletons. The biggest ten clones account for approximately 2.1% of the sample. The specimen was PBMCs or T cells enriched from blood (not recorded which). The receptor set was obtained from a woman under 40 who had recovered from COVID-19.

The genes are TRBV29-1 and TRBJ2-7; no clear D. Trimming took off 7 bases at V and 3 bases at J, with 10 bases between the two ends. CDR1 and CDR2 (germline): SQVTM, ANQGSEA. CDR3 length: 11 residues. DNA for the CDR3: TGCAGCGCTGCGGTTGGCTACGAGCAGTACTTC. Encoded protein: CSAAVGYEQYF.

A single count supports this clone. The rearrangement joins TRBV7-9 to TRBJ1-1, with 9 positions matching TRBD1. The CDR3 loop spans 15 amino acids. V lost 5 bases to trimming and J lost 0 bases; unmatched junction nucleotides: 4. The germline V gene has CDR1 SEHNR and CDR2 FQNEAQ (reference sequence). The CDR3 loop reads CASSPGTGMNTEAFF. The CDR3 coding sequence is TGTGCCAGCAGCCCCGGGACAGGGATGAACACTGAAGCTTTCTTT.

This CDR3 reads CASSYSGTGGQPQHF. For the CDR3, the DNA is TGTGCCAGCAGTTACTCAGGGACAGGGGGGCAGCCCCAGCATTTT. This chain joins TRBV6-6 and TRBJ1-5, with 11 bases identical to TRBD1. Germline V gene lookup returns CDR1 MNHNY and CDR2 SVGAGI (reference sequence). The CDR3 has 15 amino acids. J lost 7 bases, V lost 0 bases, and 2 bases had no gene match.

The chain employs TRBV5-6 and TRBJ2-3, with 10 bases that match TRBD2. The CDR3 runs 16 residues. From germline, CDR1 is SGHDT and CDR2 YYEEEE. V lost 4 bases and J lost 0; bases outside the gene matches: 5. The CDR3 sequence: CASSIGLADSTDTQYF. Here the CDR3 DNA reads TGTGCCAGCAGCATAGGACTAGCGGATAGCACAGATACGCAGTATTTT.

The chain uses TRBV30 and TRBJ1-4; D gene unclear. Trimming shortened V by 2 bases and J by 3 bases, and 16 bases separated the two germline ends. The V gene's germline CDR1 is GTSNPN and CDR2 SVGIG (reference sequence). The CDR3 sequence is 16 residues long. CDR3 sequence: CAWSLGHNNPNEKLFF. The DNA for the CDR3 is TGTGCCTGGAGTTTGGGCCACAACAACCCTAATGAAAAACTGTTTTTT.

The DNA for the CDR3 is TGTGCCAGCAGCCTAGAGGGGCAGCAGTATCAGCCCCAGCATTTT. Translated: CASSLEGQQYQPQHF. The rearrangement uses TRBV7-2 and TRBJ1-5; D is possibly TRBD1 (5 bases). Per the germline V gene, CDR1 is SGHTA and CDR2 is FQGNSA. V was shortened by 5 bases and J by 5 bases, with 16 bases between the two germline ends. The CDR3 is 15 amino acids.

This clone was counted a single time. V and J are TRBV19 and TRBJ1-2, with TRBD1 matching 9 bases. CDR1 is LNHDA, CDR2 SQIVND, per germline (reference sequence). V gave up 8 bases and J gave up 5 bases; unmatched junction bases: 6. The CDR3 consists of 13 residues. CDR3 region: CASADRGRYGYTF. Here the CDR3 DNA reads TGTGCCAGTGCGGACAGGGGCCGGTATGGCTACACCTTC.

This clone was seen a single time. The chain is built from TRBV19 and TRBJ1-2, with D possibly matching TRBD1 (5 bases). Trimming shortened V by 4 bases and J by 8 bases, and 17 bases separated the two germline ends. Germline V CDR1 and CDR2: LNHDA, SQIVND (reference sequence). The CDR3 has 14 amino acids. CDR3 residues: CASSKRREGQGYTF. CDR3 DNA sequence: TGTGCCAGTAGTAAAAGACGGGAGGGGCAAGGCTACACCTTC.

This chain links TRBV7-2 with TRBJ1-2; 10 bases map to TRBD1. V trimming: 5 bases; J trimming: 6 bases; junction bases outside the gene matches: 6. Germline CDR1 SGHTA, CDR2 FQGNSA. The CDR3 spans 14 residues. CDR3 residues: CASSTRQGANGYTF. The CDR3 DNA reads TGTGCCAGCAGCACCAGACAGGGGGCAAATGGCTACACCTTC.

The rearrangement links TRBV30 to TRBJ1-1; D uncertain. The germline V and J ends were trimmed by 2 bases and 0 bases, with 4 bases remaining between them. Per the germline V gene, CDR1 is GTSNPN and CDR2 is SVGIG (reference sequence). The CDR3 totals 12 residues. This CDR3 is CAWSTVNTEAFF. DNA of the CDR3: TGTGCCTGGAGTACGGTGAACACTGAAGCTTTCTTT. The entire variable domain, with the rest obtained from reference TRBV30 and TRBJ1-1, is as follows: SQTIHQWPATLVQPVGSPLSLECTVEGTSNPNLYWYRQAAGRGLQLLFYSVGIGQISSEVPQNLSASRPQDRQFILSSKKLLLSDSGFYLCAWSTVNTEAFFGQGTRLTVV.

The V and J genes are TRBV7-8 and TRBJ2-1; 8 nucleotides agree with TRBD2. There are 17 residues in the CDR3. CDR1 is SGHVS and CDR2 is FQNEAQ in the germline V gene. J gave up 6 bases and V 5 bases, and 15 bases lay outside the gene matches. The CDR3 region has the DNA TGTGCCAGCAGCCCCCTGGGCGAAAGGCTAGCGGGCAATGAGCAGTTCTTC. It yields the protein CASSPLGERLAGNEQFF.

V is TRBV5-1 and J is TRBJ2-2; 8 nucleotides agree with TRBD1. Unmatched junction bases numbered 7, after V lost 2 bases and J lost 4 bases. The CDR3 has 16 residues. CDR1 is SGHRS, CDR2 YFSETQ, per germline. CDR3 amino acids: CASSLMTGAGTGELFF. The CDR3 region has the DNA TGCGCCAGCAGCTTAATGACAGGGGCGGGCACCGGGGAGCTGTTTTTT.

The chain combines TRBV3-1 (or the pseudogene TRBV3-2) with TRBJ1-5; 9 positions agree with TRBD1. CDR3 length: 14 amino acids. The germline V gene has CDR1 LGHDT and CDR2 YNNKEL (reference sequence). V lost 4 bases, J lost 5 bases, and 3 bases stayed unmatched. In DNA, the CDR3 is TGTGCCAGCAGCCGGGGACAGGGACATCAGCCCCAGCATTTT. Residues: CASSRGQGHQPQHF.

Here the CDR3 reads CASTSIGGSYNEQFF. CDR3 nucleotide sequence: TGTGCCAGTACGTCGATAGGGGGATCCTACAATGAGCAGTTCTTC. The chain is built from TRBV19 and TRBJ2-1; D is possibly TRBD1 (6 bases). The CDR3 covers 15 residues. Germline V gives CDR1 LNHDA, CDR2 SQIVND (reference sequence). The V gene lost 7 bases and the J gene lost 1 base, with 14 bases spanning the gap.

DNA for the CDR3: TGTGCCAGCAGTCCTTTACAGGGTTTAAACACTGAAGCTTTCTTT. Protein sequence: CASSPLQGLNTEAFF. This chain joins TRBV27 and TRBJ1-1; D might be TRBD1 (6 bases). V shed 5 bases and J shed 2 bases, with 15 bases lying between them. Germline V CDR1 and CDR2: MNHEY, SMNVEV (reference sequence). This CDR3 is built from 15 residues.

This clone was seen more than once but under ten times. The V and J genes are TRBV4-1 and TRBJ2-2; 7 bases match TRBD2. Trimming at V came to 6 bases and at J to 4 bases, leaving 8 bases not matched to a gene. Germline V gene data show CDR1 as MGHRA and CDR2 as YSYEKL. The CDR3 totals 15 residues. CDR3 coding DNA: TGCGCCAGCAGTATGAATGGACTAGTCACCGGGGAGCTGTTTTTT. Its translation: CASSMNGLVTGELFF.

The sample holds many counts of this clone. The CDR3, as DNA: TGTGCCAGTCAATTACTAGCGGGAACGAACAATGAGCAGTTCTTC. Amino acid sequence: CASQLLAGTNNEQFF. V usage is TRBV19 and J usage is TRBJ2-1; TRBD2 matches at 10 bases. With V trimmed by 8 bases and J by 5 bases, 9 bases remained unmatched. There are 15 residues in the CDR3. CDR1 LNHDA and CDR2 SQIVND come from the germline V gene (reference sequence).